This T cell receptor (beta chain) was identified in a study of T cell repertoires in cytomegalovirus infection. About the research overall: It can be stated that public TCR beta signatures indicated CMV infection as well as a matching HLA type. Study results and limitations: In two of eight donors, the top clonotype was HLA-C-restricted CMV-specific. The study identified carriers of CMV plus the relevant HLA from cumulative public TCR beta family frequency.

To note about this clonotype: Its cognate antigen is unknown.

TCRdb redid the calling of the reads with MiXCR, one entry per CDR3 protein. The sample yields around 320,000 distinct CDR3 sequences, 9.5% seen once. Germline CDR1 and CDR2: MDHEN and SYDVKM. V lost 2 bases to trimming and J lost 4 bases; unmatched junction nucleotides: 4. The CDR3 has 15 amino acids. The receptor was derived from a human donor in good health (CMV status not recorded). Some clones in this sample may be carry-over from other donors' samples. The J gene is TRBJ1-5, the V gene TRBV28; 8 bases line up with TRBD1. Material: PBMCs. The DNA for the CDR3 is TGTGCCAGCAGTTTACCCGGGACAGGTAATCAGCCCCAGCATTTT. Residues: CASSLPGTGNQPQHF. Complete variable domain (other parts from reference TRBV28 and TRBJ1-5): DVKVTQSSRYLVKRTGEKVFLECVQDMDHENMFWYRQDPGLGLRLIYFSYDVKMKEKGDIPEGYSVSREKKERFSLILESASTNQTSMYLCASSLPGTGNQPQHFGDGTRLSIL.